A single sample is the source of the 7 T cell receptor beta chains below, sequenced in a study of patients and donors after allogeneic stem cell transplantation. TCRdb re-called the RT-PCR reads with MiXCR, one entry per CDR3 protein. Here the sample spans about 400,000 distinct CDR3 sequences, 16% being singletons. Sequencing input: blood, either unsorted or a sorted T cell fraction (not recorded which). The receptors here all came from a human donor who was either an allogeneic HSCT recipient or a stem cell or donor lymphocyte infusion donor (not recorded which). It is not recorded whose cells these are; they may come from a transplant donor.

This clonotype was seen more than once but under ten times. This sequence joins TRBV6-5 and TRBJ1-5, with a tentative D call TRBD1 (5 bases). CDR3 size: 14 residues. The germline gives CDR1 MNHEY, CDR2 SVGAGI. The germline V and J ends were trimmed by 2 bases and 5 bases, with 10 bases remaining between them. The CDR3 region is CASSYGGDDQPQHF. As DNA, the CDR3 is TGTGCCAGCAGTTACGGGGGGGACGATCAGCCCCAGCATTTT.

This clonotype was found many times. CDR3 sequence reads: CSVGPGAPGETQYF. In DNA, the CDR3 is TGCAGCGTTGGTCCAGGAGCTCCAGGGGAGACCCAGTACTTC. The rearrangement uses TRBV29-1 and TRBJ2-5; a possible D gene is TRBD1 (5 bases). The V end was cut by 4 bases, the J end by 5 bases, with 17 bases between. The CDR3 runs to 14 residues. The germline CDR1 and CDR2 sequences are SQVTM and ANQGSEA.

This clonotype appeared a few times. This rearrangement joins TRBV23-1 to TRBJ2-1, with D possibly called TRBD1 or TRBD2 (5 bases each). TRBV23-1 falls under the ORF class, with uncertain function. This CDR3 comprises 17 residues. The V and J ends lost 3 bases and 0 bases respectively, with 15 bases between them. The CDR3, as DNA: TGCGCCAGCAGTCACCTCGGACGAGGGGACTCCTACAATGAGCAGTTCTTC. Amino acids: CASSHLGRGDSYNEQFF.

The genes are TRBV12-3 or TRBV12-4 and TRBJ2-2; D ambiguous. This CDR3 contains 13 residues. The ends were cut back, 7 bases at V and 0 bases at J, with 6 bases in the middle. CDR3 sequence: CASKHTNTGELFF. CDR3 nucleotide sequence: TGTGCCAGCAAGCACACGAACACCGGGGAGCTGTTTTTT.

With respect to this clonotype: A read error is possible here, since a much larger clone lies one base away. The V gene is TRBV27, the J gene TRBJ2-7; 7 bases agree with TRBD1. The trim removed 6 bases at V and 0 bases at J, leaving 2 bases unmatched. Germline V gives CDR1 MNHEY, CDR2 SMNVEV (reference sequence). The CDR3 contains 13 residues. CDR3 DNA sequence: TGTGCCAGCAGGCGACAGGGCTCCTACGAGCAGTACTTC. Amino acid sequence: CASRRQGSYEQYF.

This clonotype was seen ten or more times. The V gene is TRBV7-2, the J gene TRBJ2-3, with D possibly TRBD2 on 6 matching bases. Germline V CDR1 and CDR2: SGHTA, FQGNSA. This CDR3 comprises 15 residues. Between the trimmed V and J ends, which lost 2 bases and 1 base, there was a span of 10 bases. CDR3 protein: CASSLQGGGTDTQYF. The CDR3 DNA reads as TGTGCCAGCAGCTTACAGGGCGGGGGCACAGATACGCAGTATTTT. The complete variable domain, with remaining parts taken from reference TRBV7-2 and TRBJ2-3, reads GAGVSQSPSNKVTEKGKDVELRCDPISGHTALYWYRQSLGQGLEFLIYFQGNSAPDKSGLPSDRFSAERTGGSVSTLTIQRTQQEDSAVYLCASSLQGGGTDTQYFGPGTRLTVL.

This clonotype was counted a few times. Here the CDR3 DNA reads TGTGCCAGCAGCTTCTACCGGGCCAAGACCCACAATGAGCAGTTCTTC. It is translated as CASSFYRAKTHNEQFF. The rearrangement joins TRBV7-3 to TRBJ2-1; no definite D call. This CDR3 region has 16 residues. Germline-derived CDR1 and CDR2 are SGHTA and FQGTGA. V shed 3 bases and J shed 5 bases, with 17 bases lying between them. The full variable domain, completed using reference TRBV7-3 and TRBJ2-1, is GAGVSQTPSNKVTEKGKYVELRCDPISGHTALYWYRQSLGQGPEFLIYFQGTGAADDSGLPNDRFFAVRPEGSVSTLKIQRTERGDSAVYLCASSFYRAKTHNEQFFGPGTRLTVL.